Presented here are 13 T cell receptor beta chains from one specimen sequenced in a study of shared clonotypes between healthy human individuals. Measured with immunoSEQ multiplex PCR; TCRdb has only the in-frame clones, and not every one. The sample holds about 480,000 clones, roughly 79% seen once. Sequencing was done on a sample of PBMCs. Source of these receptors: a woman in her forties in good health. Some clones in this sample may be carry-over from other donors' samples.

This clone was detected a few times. The CDR3 bases are TGCGCCAGCAGCTTGGGGGACAGGGGAGGCGATCAGCCCCAGCATTTT. Amino acid sequence: CASSLGDRGGDQPQHF. The chain links TRBV5-1 to TRBJ1-5, with 10 bases matching TRBD1. V was clipped by 0 bases and J by 5 bases; unmatched bases: 5. The CDR3 totals 16 residues. Germline V gene sequence: CDR1 SGHRS, CDR2 YFSETQ.

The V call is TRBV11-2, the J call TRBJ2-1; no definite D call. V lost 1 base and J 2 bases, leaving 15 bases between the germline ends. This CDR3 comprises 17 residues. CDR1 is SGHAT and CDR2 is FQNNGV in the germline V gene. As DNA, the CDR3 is TGTGCCAGCAGCTTAGGGTATCTATCATCGGCCTACAATGAGCAGTTCTTC. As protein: CASSLGYLSSAYNEQFF.

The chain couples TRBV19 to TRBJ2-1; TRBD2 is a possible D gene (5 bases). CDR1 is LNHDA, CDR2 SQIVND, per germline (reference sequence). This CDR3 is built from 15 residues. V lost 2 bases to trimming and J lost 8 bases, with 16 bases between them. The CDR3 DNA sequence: TGTGCCAGTAGTATACTAGCTACCCTAGGGCATGAGCAGTTCTTC. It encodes CASSILATLGHEQFF.

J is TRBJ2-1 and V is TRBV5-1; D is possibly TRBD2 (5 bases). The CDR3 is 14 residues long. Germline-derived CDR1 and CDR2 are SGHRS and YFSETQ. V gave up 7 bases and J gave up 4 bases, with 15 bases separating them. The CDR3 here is CASGQSGSYNEQFF. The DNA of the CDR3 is TGCGCCAGCGGGCAAAGCGGAAGTTACAATGAGCAGTTCTTC.

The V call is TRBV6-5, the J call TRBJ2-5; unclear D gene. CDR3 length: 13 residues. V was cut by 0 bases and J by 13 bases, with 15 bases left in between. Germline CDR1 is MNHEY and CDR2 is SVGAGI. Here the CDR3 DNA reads TGTGCCAGCAGTTACTCGATGGCGGCAAAAGGGTACTTC. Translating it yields CASSYSMAAKGYF.

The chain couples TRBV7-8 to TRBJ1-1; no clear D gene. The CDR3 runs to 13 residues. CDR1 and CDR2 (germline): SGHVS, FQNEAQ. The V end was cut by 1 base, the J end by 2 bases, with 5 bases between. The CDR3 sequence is CASSLDSNTEAFF. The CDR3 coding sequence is TGTGCCAGCAGCTTAGACAGTAACACTGAAGCTTTCTTT.

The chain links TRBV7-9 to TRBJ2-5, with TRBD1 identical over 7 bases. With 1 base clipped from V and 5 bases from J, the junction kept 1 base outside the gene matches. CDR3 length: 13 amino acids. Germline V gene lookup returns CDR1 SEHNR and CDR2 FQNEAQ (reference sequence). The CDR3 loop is CASSLGQGETQYF. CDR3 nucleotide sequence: TGTGCCAGCAGCTTAGGACAGGGTGAGACCCAGTACTTC.

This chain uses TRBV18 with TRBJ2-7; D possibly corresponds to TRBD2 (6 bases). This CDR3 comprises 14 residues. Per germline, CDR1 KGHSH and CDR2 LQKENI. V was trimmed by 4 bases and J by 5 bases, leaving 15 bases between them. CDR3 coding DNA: TGTGCCAGCTCACGCTCGGGGAGGACGGACGAGCAGTACTTC. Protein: CASSRSGRTDEQYF.

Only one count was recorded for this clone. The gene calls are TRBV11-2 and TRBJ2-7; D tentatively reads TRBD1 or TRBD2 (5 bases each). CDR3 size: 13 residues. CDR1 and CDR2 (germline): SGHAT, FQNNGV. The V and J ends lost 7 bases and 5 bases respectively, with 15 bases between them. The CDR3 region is CASNSGTLDEQYF. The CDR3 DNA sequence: TGTGCCAGCAACTCAGGGACGCTCGACGAGCAGTACTTC.

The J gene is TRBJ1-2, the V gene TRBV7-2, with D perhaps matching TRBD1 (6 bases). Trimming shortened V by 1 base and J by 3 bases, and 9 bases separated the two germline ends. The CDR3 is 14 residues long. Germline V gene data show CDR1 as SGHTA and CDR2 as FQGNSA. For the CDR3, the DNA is TGTGCCAGCAGCTTAGACAGGGTTGACTATGGCTACACCTTC. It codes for CASSLDRVDYGYTF.

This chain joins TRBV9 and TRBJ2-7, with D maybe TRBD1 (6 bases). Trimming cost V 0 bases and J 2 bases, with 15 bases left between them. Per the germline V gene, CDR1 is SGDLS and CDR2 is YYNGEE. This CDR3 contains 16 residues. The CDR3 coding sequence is TGTGCCAGCAGCGTAGGATCGGGGACACCAACCTACGAGCAGTACTTC. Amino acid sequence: CASSVGSGTPTYEQYF.

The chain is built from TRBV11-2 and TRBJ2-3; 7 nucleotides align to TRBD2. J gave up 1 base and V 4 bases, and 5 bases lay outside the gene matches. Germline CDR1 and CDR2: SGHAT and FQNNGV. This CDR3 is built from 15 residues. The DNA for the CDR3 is TGTGCCAGCAGCTACGGACTAGGGGGCACAGATACGCAGTATTTT. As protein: CASSYGLGGTDTQYF.

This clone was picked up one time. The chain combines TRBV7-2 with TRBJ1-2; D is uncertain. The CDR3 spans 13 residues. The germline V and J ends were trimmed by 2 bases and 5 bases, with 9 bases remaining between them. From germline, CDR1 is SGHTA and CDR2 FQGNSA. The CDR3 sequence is CASSLPVTYGYTF. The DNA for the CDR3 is TGTGCCAGCAGCTTACCAGTGACTTATGGCTACACCTTC.